This TCR beta chain came from a study of PD-1 blockade in classical Hodgkin lymphoma. Only in-frame clones appear in the TCRdb table, and some are missing; sequencing was by immunoSEQ multiplex PCR. The table includes 50,000 to 65,000 clones, roughly 87% detected once. Time point given: cycle 4 day 1 (C4D1), after 6 weeks of nivolumab. Relapse after autologous stem cell transplantation occurred in every patient, and brentuximab vedotin exposure varied. Study observations and caveats: According to reports, newly diagnosed patients had lower baseline TCR diversity than healthy donors, and relapsed/refractory patients had lower baseline TCR diversity still.

The germline CDR1 and CDR2 sequences are SGHAT and FQNNGV. The CDR3 consists of 15 residues. Unmatched junction bases numbered 9, after V lost 5 bases and J lost 3 bases. As concerns this clone: Its antigen is as yet unknown.

The source is a human donor with classical Hodgkin lymphoma. The material was peripheral blood mononuclear cells (PBMCs), obtained before the fourth cycle of nivolumab. This chain connects TRBV11-2 to TRBJ2-7; 8 nucleotides match TRBD1. CDR3 protein: CASSPTGADLYEQYF. The CDR3 nucleotides read TGTGCCAGCAGCCCGACAGGGGCCGATCTCTACGAGCAGTACTTC.